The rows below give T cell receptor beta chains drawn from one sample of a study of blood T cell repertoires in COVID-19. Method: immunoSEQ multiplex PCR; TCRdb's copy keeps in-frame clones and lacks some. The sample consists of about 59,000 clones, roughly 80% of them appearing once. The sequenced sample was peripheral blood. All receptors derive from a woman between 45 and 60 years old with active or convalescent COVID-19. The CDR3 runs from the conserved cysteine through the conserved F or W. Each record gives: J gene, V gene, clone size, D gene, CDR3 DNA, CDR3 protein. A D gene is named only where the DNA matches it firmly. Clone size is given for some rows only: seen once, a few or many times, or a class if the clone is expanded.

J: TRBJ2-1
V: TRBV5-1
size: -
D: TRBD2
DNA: TGCGCCAGCAGCTTATTATCCGGGGCTAGCGGGTACAATGAGCAGTTCTTC
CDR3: CASSLLSGASGYNEQFF

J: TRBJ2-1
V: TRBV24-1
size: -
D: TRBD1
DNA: TGTGCCACCAGTGATTTTCGGGACAGTTACTACAATGAGCAGTTCTTC
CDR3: CATSDFRDSYYNEQFF

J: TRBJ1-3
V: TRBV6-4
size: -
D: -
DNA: TGTGCCAGCAGTGACAGAGGAATTTGTGGAAACACCATATATTTT
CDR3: CASSDRGICGNTIYF

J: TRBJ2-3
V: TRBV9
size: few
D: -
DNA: TGTGCCAGCAGCGTAGGGGTGGGAGCGGCAGATACGCAGTATTTT
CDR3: CASSVGVGAADTQYF

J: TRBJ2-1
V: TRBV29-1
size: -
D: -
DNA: TGCAGCGGCGGGACAGAATACAATGAGCAGTTCTTC
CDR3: CSGGTEYNEQFF

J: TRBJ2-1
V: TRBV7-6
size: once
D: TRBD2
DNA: TGTGCCAGCAGCTTAGCGGGAGGGGTTGAGCAGTTCTTC
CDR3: CASSLAGGVEQFF

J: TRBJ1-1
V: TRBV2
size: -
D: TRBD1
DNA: TGTGCCAGCAGTGAACAGGGGGCAAGCACTGAAGCTTTCTTT
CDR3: CASSEQGASTEAFF

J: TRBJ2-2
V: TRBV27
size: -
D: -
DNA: TGTGCCAGCAGTTTAGGGCCCCGGATATCGGTGAACACCGGGGAGCTGTTTTTT
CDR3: CASSLGPRISVNTGELFF

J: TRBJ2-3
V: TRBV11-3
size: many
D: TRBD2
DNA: TGTGCCAGCAGTACTAGCGCAGGCGCAGATACGCAGTATTTT
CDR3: CASSTSAGADTQYF

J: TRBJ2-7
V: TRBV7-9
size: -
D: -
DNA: TGTGCCAGCAGCTTCCCCTGGAGCGCCGCCTACGAGCAGTACTTC
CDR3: CASSFPWSAAYEQYF

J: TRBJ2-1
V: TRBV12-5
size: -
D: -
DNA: TGTGCTAGTGGTTTTAGACAGGAGCAGTTCTTC
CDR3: CASGFRQEQFF

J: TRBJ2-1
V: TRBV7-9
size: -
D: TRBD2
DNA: TGTGCCAGCAGCCTCGGGACTAGCGGGATTTACAATGAGCAGTTCTTC
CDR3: CASSLGTSGIYNEQFF

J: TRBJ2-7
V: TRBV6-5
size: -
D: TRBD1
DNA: TGTGCCAGCAGTTACGGGGACAGGGGTGAGAACTACGAGCAGTACTTC
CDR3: CASSYGDRGENYEQYF

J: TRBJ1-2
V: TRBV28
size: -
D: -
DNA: TGTGCCAGCAGTTTCCCCTCCTGGGGAGGCTATGGCTACACCTTC
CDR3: CASSFPSWGGYGYTF

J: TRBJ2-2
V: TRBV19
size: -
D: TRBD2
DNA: TGTGCCAGTAGTTACGGGACTAGCGGGAGGACAAGGGAGCTGTTTTTT
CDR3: CASSYGTSGRTRELFF

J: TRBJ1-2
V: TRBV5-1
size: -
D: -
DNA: TGCGCCAGCAGCGGCCAGGGGTCCACATATGGCTACACCTTC
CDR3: CASSGQGSTYGYTF